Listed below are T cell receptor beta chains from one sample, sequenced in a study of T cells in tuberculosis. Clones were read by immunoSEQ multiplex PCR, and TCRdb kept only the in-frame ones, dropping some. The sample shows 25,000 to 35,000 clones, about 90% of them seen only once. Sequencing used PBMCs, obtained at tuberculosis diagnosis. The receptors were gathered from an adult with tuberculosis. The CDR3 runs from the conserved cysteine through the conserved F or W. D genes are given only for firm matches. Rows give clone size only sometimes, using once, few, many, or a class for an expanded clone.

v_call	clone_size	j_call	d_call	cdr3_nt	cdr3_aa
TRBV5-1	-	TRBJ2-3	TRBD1	TGCGCCAGCAGCAAGGACAGGGCTGCAGATACGCAGTATTTT	CASSKDRAADTQYF
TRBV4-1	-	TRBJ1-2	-	TGCGCCAGCAGCCAAGTTCGAGGACAGCGGACGTATGGCTACACCTTC	CASSQVRGQRTYGYTF
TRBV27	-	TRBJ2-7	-	TGTGCCAGCCACCCCGGGACTCTTTGGGGCGAGCAGTACTTC	CASHPGTLWGEQYF
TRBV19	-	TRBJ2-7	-	TGTGCCAGTAGTATGAGTGGGCAGCCCCCCTACGAGCAGTACTTC	CASSMSGQPPYEQYF
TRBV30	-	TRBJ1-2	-	TGTGCCTGGTCTTTGACAGAAGCTTCTAACTATGGCTACACCTTC	CAWSLTEASNYGYTF
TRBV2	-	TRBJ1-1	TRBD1	TGTGCCAGCAGTCCCCGGGACAGTCTCACTGAAGCTTTCTTT	CASSPRDSLTEAFF
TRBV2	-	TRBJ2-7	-	TGTGCCAGCACCGACAGTAAGAGCTTTTTCGAGCAGTACTTC	CASTDSKSFFEQYF
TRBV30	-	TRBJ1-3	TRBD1	TGTGCCTGTTCCCCCGGGACAGCTGGAAACACCATATATTTT	CACSPGTAGNTIYF
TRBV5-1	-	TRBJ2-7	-	TGCGCCAGCAGTCGTCTTGAGTCCTCGAGCTCCTACGAGCAGTACTTC	CASSRLESSSSYEQYF
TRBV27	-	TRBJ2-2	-	TGTGCCAGCAGTTCGCCCCTCGGACTGCTGGCCGGCGGGGAGCTGTTTTTT	CASSSPLGLLAGGELFF
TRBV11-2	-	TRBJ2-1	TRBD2	TGTGCCAGCAGCTTACAGCGACTAGCGGGAGGGGGTGAGCAGTTCTTC	CASSLQRLAGGGEQFF
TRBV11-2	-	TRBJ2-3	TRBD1	TGTGCCAGCAGCCGGTACAGGGGCGGTAGGACAGATACGCAGTATTTT	CASSRYRGGRTDTQYF
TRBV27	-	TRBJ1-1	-	TGTGCCAGCAGTTTATTTGGCATTACAAACACTGAAGCTTTCTTT	CASSLFGITNTEAFF
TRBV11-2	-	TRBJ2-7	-	TGTGCCAGCAGCTTATCGTTGCAGTACTTC	CASSLSLQYF
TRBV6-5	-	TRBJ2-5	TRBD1	TGTGCCAGCAGTTACGCTCGGACAGGGGGCGAGGGGACCCAGTACTTC	CASSYARTGGEGTQYF
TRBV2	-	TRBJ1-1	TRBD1	TGTGCCAGCAGGACAGGGACCTCCACTGAAGCTTTCTTT	CASRTGTSTEAFF
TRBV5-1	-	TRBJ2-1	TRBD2	TGCGCCAGCAGCTTGATTCCTAGCGGGATTGGGAATGAGCAGTTCTTC	CASSLIPSGIGNEQFF
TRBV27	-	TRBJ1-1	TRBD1	TGTGCCAGCAGTTTCATCTGGACAGGGAGCACAGGGGAGGCTGAAGCTTTCTTT	CASSFIWTGSTGEAEAFF
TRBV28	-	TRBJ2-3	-	TGTGCCAGCAGTTTAGGCTCCCCCCTTTCTAGCACAGATACGCAGTATTTT	CASSLGSPLSSTDTQYF
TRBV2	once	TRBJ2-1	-	TGTGCCAGCAGTGAAGGTCGGAGGTACCTTGGGAGGAATGAGCAGTTCTTC	CASSEGRRYLGRNEQFF
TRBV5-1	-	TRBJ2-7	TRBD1	TGCGCCAGCAGCTTGGGGACAGGCTACGAGCAGTACTTC	CASSLGTGYEQYF
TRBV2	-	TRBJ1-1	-	TGTGCCAGCAGTGTTGGCGGGGGCACTGAAGCTTTCTTT	CASSVGGGTEAFF
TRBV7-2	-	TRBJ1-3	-	TGTGCCAGCAGCTCCGGACATGCTGCTGGAAACACCATATATTTT	CASSSGHAAGNTIYF
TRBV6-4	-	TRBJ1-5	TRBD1	TGTGCCAGCAGTCCCGACAGGGGGGGACAGCCCCAGCATTTT	CASSPDRGGQPQHF
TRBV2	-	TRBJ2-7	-	TGTGCCAGCAGTGAAGAAGCAGCGGCTTCCTACGAGCAGTACTTC	CASSEEAAASYEQYF
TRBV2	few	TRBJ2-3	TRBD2	TGTGCCAGCAAAGGGCCTGCGGGAGGGGGTAGCACAGATACGCAGTATTTT	CASKGPAGGGSTDTQYF
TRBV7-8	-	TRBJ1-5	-	TGTGCCAGCAGCTTGAGTGGGGTGACAGGCCCCAACAATCAGCCCCAGCATTTT	CASSLSGVTGPNNQPQHF
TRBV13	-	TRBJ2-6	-	TGTGCCAGCAAGCCCCTTGGTGCCGGGGCCAACGTCCTGACTTTC	CASKPLGAGANVLTF
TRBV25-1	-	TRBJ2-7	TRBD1	TGTGCCAGCAGGAGGGGGCGGGAGCAGTACTTC	CASRRGREQYF
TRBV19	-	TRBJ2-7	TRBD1	TGTGCCAGTAGTGGCCGGGACAGGCCTCACTACGAGCAGTACTTC	CASSGRDRPHYEQYF
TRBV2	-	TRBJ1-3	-	TGTGCCAGCAGTGGTGGGGGGTACTCTGGAAACACCATATATTTT	CASSGGGYSGNTIYF
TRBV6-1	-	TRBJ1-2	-	TGTGCCAGCAAGAAGACAGATTATGGCTACACCTTC	CASKKTDYGYTF
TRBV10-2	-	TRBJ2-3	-	TGCGCCAGCAGTCGTGCGGATACGCAGTATTTT	CASSRADTQYF
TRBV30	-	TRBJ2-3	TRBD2	TGTGCCTGGAGCCATGGGTTAGCGGGGAACACAGATACGCAGTATTTT	CAWSHGLAGNTDTQYF
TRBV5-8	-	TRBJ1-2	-	TGTGCCAGCAGAGGGGTGCGGTATGGCTACACCTTC	CASRGVRYGYTF
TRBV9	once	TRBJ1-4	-	TGTGCCAGCAGCGTAAGGGGGGGCAGCGGCGAAAAACTGTTTTTT	CASSVRGGSGEKLFF
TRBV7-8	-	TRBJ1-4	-	TGTGCCAGCAGCTTAGGAGGGATGGCTGAAAAACTGTTTTTT	CASSLGGMAEKLFF
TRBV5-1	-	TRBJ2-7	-	TGCGCCAGCAGCCTTACAGGGTCGGGATGGGAGCAGTACTTC	CASSLTGSGWEQYF
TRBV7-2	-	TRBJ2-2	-	TGTGCCAGCAGCAGCCTGATGGGCGCCGGGGAGCTGTTTTTT	CASSSLMGAGELFF